This T cell receptor beta chain was documented in a study of immune cell composition in non-small cell lung cancer. For the study at large: Histologic subtype was mainly adenocarcinoma or squamous cell carcinoma.

Measured with immunoSEQ multiplex PCR; TCRdb has only the in-frame clones, and not every one. The table records approximately 15,000 clones, approximately 84% of them present only once. On this clone: Its antigen is not identified.

Points from the study as a whole: Tumour TCR-beta clonality showed no significant link to smoking pack-years. Top 10 clone scores and clonality were higher in squamous than adenocarcinoma. It was not proven that tumour-reactive clones equal dominant tumour-associated clones.

Looked up from germline, CDR1 is SGHRS and CDR2 is YFSETQ. The V end lost 2 bases, the J end lost 0 bases, and 3 bases lay between the germline ends. The CDR3 totals 14 residues. The clonotype comes from a human donor with non-small cell lung cancer. V usage is TRBV5-1 and J usage is TRBJ2-6; D is unclear. The sequenced sample consisted of lung tumor tissue. The CDR3 DNA sequence: TGCGCCAGCAGCTTTGCCTCTGGGGCCAACGTCCTGACTTTC. Amino acid sequence: CASSFASGANVLTF.